This record looks at one T cell receptor beta chain sequence and its context. Its cognate antigen is unknown. The sample is drawn from a study of T cell responses to AZD1222 COVID-19 vaccine. Study-wide results and limits: The breadth and depth of Spike-specific TCRs increased once two AZD1222 doses had been given.

Whether given at about 4 or about 12 weeks, second doses were pooled. The CDR3 consists of 12 residues. Trimming removed 6 bases from V and 9 bases from J, with 9 bases in between. Germline V gene sequence: CDR1 MNHEY, CDR2 SVGAGI. The table came from immunoSEQ multiplex PCR; TCRdb's copy has only in-frame clones and leaves some out. Of under 150,000 clones in the sample, roughly 90% were seen once. The TCR sequence derives from an adult who received the AZD1222 COVID-19 vaccine. The sample in question was peripheral blood, obtained 28 days after the second AZD1222 dose. V gene TRBV6-5 combines with J gene TRBJ1-6; D is undetermined. CDR3 in DNA: TGTGCCAGCAGAAACCAGATTTCACCCCTCCACTTT. Residues: CASRNQISPLHF.